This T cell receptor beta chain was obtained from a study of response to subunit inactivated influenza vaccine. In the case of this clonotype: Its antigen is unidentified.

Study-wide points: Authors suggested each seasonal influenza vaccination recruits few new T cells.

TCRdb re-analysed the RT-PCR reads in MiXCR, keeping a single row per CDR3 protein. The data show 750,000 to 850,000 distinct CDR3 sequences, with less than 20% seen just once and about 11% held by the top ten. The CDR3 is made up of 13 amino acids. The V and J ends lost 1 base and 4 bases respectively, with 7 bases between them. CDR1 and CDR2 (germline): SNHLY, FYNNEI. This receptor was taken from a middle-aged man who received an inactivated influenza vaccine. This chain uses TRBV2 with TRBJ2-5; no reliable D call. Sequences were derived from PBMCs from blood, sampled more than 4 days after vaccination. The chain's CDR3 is CASSEERRETQYF. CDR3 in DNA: TGTGCCAGCAGTGAAGAGAGGAGAGAGACCCAGTACTTC.